Below, 10 T cell receptor beta chains from the same sample are listed, as sequenced in a study of blood T cell repertoires in COVID-19. Generated by immunoSEQ multiplex PCR, the TCRdb table keeps only in-frame clones and is missing some. The sample has over 50,000 clones, over 80% seen once. What was sequenced was peripheral blood. These receptors came from a human donor in a cohort sampled during active COVID-19.

The chain has TRBV6-5 and TRBJ2-7, with 8 bases aligning to TRBD1. V was pared by 6 bases and J by 2 bases, with 3 bases of the junction left unmatched. Germline V gene data show CDR1 as MNHEY and CDR2 as SVGAGI. This CDR3 has 13 residues. The CDR3 loop reads CASRWGQAYEQYF. CDR3 coding DNA: TGTGCCAGCAGATGGGGACAGGCCTACGAGCAGTACTTC.

The rearrangement uses TRBV7-9 and TRBJ2-7; no clear D gene. This CDR3 has 13 residues. Germline CDR1 SEHNR, CDR2 FQNEAQ (reference sequence). Trimming shortened V by 2 bases and J by 2 bases, and 7 bases separated the two germline ends. CDR3 amino acids: CASSLTIPYEQYF. The CDR3 DNA sequence: TGTGCCAGCAGCTTAACTATACCCTACGAGCAGTACTTC.

The V and J genes are TRBV2 and TRBJ2-1; maybe TRBD1 (7 bases). This CDR3 region has 15 residues. Trimming cost V 6 bases and J 6 bases, with 18 bases left between them. CDR1 is SNHLY, CDR2 FYNNEI, per germline. As DNA, the CDR3 is TGTGCCAGCAGCGTCGGTCAGGGGGGCTTCAATGAGCAGTTCTTC. It specifies CASSVGQGGFNEQFF.

This sequence joins TRBV5-6 and TRBJ1-1; TRBD1 matches 9 bases. This CDR3 is built from 13 residues. Trimming took 4 bases from V and 11 from J; bases not matched to a gene: 9. Germline CDR1 SGHDT, CDR2 YYEEEE. CDR3: CASSPTGDRDAFF. CDR3 DNA sequence: TGTGCCAGCAGCCCGACAGGGGACAGGGACGCTTTCTTT.

The chain links TRBV29-1 to TRBJ2-7; D remains ambiguous. Germline-derived CDR1 and CDR2 are SQVTM and ANQGSEA. With 4 bases removed from V and 0 bases from J, the gap between germline ends came to 7 bases. The CDR3 totals 12 residues. The CDR3 region has the DNA TGCAGCGTTGTACTGAGCTCCTACGAGCAGTACTTC. Protein product: CSVVLSSYEQYF.

The chain is built from TRBV19 and TRBJ2-1, with a tentative D call TRBD1 (5 bases). This CDR3 has 13 amino acids. The germline V gene encodes CDR1 LNHDA and CDR2 SQIVND (reference sequence). V lost 4 bases to trimming and J lost 2 bases, with 6 bases between them. The DNA for the CDR3 is TGTGCCAGTAGTAGGGGCACCTACAATGAGCAGTTCTTC. Amino acids: CASSRGTYNEQFF.

The chain joins TRBV4-2 to TRBJ2-5; 7 positions agree with TRBD2. V trimming: 1 base; J trimming: 2 bases; junction bases outside the gene matches: 10. The CDR3 has 17 amino acids. Germline CDR1 reads LGHNA; CDR2 reads YNFKEQ. CDR3 amino acids: CASSQVVGRGDQETQYF. The CDR3, as DNA: TGTGCCAGCAGCCAAGTGGTGGGGAGGGGAGATCAAGAGACCCAGTACTTC.

The chain employs TRBV7-9 and TRBJ1-6; TRBD1 agrees at 7 bases. Per germline, CDR1 SEHNR and CDR2 FQNEAQ (reference sequence). The length of the CDR3 is 14 residues. The trim removed 5 bases at V and 5 bases at J, leaving 3 bases unmatched. The CDR3 bases are TGTGCCAGCAGCCTGACAGGGAATAATTCACCCCTCCACTTT. It encodes CASSLTGNNSPLHF.

The rearrangement joins TRBV5-8 to TRBJ2-7; 8 nucleotides align to TRBD2. The CDR3 runs to 15 residues. V gave up 4 bases and J gave up 5 bases; unmatched junction bases: 11. From germline, CDR1 is SGHTS and CDR2 YDEGEE. CDR3 residues: CASSQSGSPGNEQYF. The CDR3 DNA is TGTGCCAGCAGCCAGAGCGGGAGTCCTGGAAACGAGCAGTACTTC.

Only one count was recorded for this clone. The chain carries TRBV5-1 and TRBJ2-1, with 14 nucleotides matching TRBD2. This CDR3 region has 16 residues. V was clipped by 4 bases and J by 8 bases; unmatched bases: 8. In germline, CDR1 is SGHRS, CDR2 YFSETQ. The CDR3 coding sequence is TGCGCCAGCAGCGCCGGGACTAGCGGGAGTAGGGATGAGCAGTTCTTC. Translated, it gives CASSAGTSGSRDEQFF.